Listed here are 23 T cell receptor beta chains from one sample, sequenced in a study of beta chain features in type 1 diabetes. Sequencing targeted expressed TCRB transcripts, as all isolated RNA had been reverse transcribed. TCRdb's copy holds only in-frame clones and misses some; the assay was immunoSEQ multiplex PCR. The sample has hundreds of thousands of clones, around 28% seen once. The specimen sequenced was naive CD4+ T cells from blood. These receptors all stem from a man aged 18 to 29 in good health.

This chain links TRBV5-1 with TRBJ2-1; D gene unclear. Germline loops: CDR1 SGHRS, CDR2 YFSETQ. The CDR3 loop spans 12 amino acids. V gave up 1 base and J gave up 8 bases, with 7 bases separating them. CDR3 loop: CASSLTPHEQFF. CDR3 DNA: TGCGCCAGCAGCTTGACGCCCCATGAGCAGTTCTTC.

This chain joins TRBV7-2 and TRBJ2-2; D uncertain. CDR1 and CDR2 (germline): SGHTA, FQGNSA. The CDR3 runs to 15 residues. Trimming stripped 1 base from V and 0 bases from J, with 6 bases between. The CDR3 sequence is CASSLVDTNTGELFF. CDR3 bases: TGTGCCAGCAGCTTAGTTGACACGAACACCGGGGAGCTGTTTTTT. Variable domain in full (rest from reference TRBV7-2 and TRBJ2-2): GAGVSQSPSNKVTEKGKDVELRCDPISGHTALYWYRQSLGQGLEFLIYFQGNSAPDKSGLPSDRFSAERTGGSVSTLTIQRTQQEDSAVYLCASSLVDTNTGELFFGEGSRLTVL.

The chain uses TRBV30 and TRBJ1-2, with 7 bases aligning to TRBD1. Losses at the gene ends were 4 bases for V and 6 bases for J; bases not matched to a gene: 8. Germline CDR1 is GTSNPN and CDR2 is SVGIG (reference sequence). This CDR3 contains 13 residues. The CDR3 bases are TGTGCCTGGAAAGGGGACAGTGACCATGGCTACACCTTC. It codes for CAWKGDSDHGYTF.

This clone was picked up a small number of times. The J gene is TRBJ1-1, the V gene TRBV4-1; D gene ambiguous. The V gene's germline CDR1 is MGHRA and CDR2 YSYEKL. CDR3 length equals 15 residues. With 4 bases removed from V and 1 base from J, the gap between germline ends came to 13 bases. Written as DNA, the CDR3 is TGCGCCAGCAGCCTGGCAGAGGCAGCGAACACTGAAGCTTTCTTT. Translation gives CASSLAEAANTEAFF.

This chain uses TRBV28 with TRBJ2-1, with TRBD2 matching over 7 bases. Trimming took 4 bases from V and 5 from J; bases not matched to a gene: 14. The CDR3 spans 17 residues. Germline V gene data show CDR1 as MDHEN and CDR2 as SYDVKM. The CDR3 DNA sequence: TGTGCCAGCAGTTCGGCTGGGGACGGGAGGACCCACAATGAGCAGTTCTTC. This gives the protein CASSSAGDGRTHNEQFF. The whole variable domain, filled in from reference TRBV28 and TRBJ2-1, reads DVKVTQSSRYLVKRTGEKVFLECVQDMDHENMFWYRQDPGLGLRLIYFSYDVKMKEKGDIPEGYSVSREKKERFSLILESASTNQTSMYLCASSSAGDGRTHNEQFFGPGTRLTVL.

The chain combines TRBV29-1 with TRBJ1-3; D unresolved. Germline V CDR1 and CDR2: SQVTM, ANQGSEA. Trimming pared 2 bases from V and 0 bases from J, leaving 11 bases between. This CDR3 contains 15 residues. Here the CDR3 reads CSVEMRETSGNTIYF. CDR3 sequence (DNA): TGCAGCGTTGAAATGCGGGAAACCTCTGGAAACACCATATATTTT.

The chain recombines TRBV5-1 with TRBJ2-5, with 7 bases matching TRBD2. The CDR3 has 17 amino acids. In germline, CDR1 is SGHRS, CDR2 YFSETQ. The V and J ends lost 0 bases and 5 bases, in that order; junction bases with no gene match: 13. The CDR3 coding sequence is TGCGCCAGCAGCTTGGTGGCCAGCGGGAAGCCCACCGAGACCCAGTACTTC. This encodes CASSLVASGKPTETQYF.

The CDR3 protein is CASSRKTGYNEQFF. CDR3 nucleotide sequence: TGTGCCAGCAGCCGAAAGACTGGTTACAATGAGCAGTTCTTC. This chain joins TRBV7-2 and TRBJ2-1; the D is unclear. The V end lost 5 bases, the J end lost 4 bases, and 12 bases lay between the germline ends. Looked up from germline, CDR1 is SGHTA and CDR2 is FQGNSA. The CDR3 has 14 amino acids.

The J gene is TRBJ2-2, the V gene TRBV28, with 8 bases matching TRBD1. There are 16 residues in the CDR3. Losses at the gene ends were 6 bases for V and 1 base for J; bases not matched to a gene: 7. Per the germline V gene, CDR1 is MDHEN and CDR2 is SYDVKM. The CDR3 is CASRDRDRQNTGELFF. In DNA form, the CDR3 reads TGTGCCAGCAGAGACCGGGACAGGCAGAACACCGGGGAGCTGTTTTTT.

The chain has TRBV19 and TRBJ1-1, with D unclear. Germline V gene sequence: CDR1 LNHDA, CDR2 SQIVND (reference sequence). V was cut by 6 bases and J by 0 bases, with 5 bases left in between. The CDR3 covers 12 residues. The CDR3 nucleotides are TGTGCCAGTAGCCCACTGAACACTGAAGCTTTCTTT. It specifies CASSPLNTEAFF.

The chain links TRBV30 to TRBJ2-7, with a tentative D call TRBD2 (6 bases). CDR3 length equals 13 residues. The ends were cut back, 4 bases at V and 0 bases at J, with 10 bases in the middle. The germline CDR1 and CDR2 sequences are GTSNPN and SVGIG (reference sequence). The CDR3 DNA reads as TGTGCCTGGAAGGAGGGTGGCTCCTACGAGCAGTACTTC. It yields the protein CAWKEGGSYEQYF.

The rearrangement joins TRBV7-2 to TRBJ1-5; 8 nucleotides line up with TRBD1. The germline V gene encodes CDR1 SGHTA and CDR2 FQGNSA. The V segment lost 1 base and the J segment 6 bases; nucleotides outside the gene matches: 5. CDR3 length: 15 residues. CDR3 loop: CASSLVRRGLQPQHF. CDR3 bases: TGTGCCAGCAGCTTAGTCCGCAGGGGGCTTCAGCCCCAGCATTTT.

This clone was seen a handful of times. This chain connects TRBV9 to TRBJ2-5, with a weak D call TRBD1 (5 bases). The V end lost 2 bases, the J end lost 2 bases, and 7 bases lay between the germline ends. The CDR3 has 13 amino acids. Germline lookup yields CDR1 SGDLS and CDR2 YYNGEE. This CDR3 is CASSVQGQETQYF. The CDR3 region has the DNA TGTGCCAGCAGCGTCCAGGGTCAAGAGACCCAGTACTTC.

A note on this clone: The junction does not match germline at one end; this may be a read error. This chain connects TRBV9 to TRBJ2-2; D remains unclear. Germline CDR1 and CDR2: SGDLS and YYNGEE. This CDR3 contains 14 residues. The CDR3 loop is CVSSVASHTGELFF. The CDR3 DNA follows: TGTGTCAGCAGCGTAGCCAGCCACACCGGGGAGCTGTTTTTT.

The genes are TRBV5-1 and TRBJ2-1, with D perhaps TRBD1 (6 bases). V lost 1 base and J 8 bases, leaving 10 bases between the germline ends. Germline V gene lookup returns CDR1 SGHRS and CDR2 YFSETQ. The CDR3 is 13 residues long. CDR3 coding DNA: TGCGCCAGCAGCTTGACTAGACAGGATGAGCAGTTCTTC. This encodes CASSLTRQDEQFF.

The chain couples TRBV6-1 to TRBJ2-2, with D hard to call. Germline V gene sequence: CDR1 MNHNS, CDR2 SASEGT. V lost 11 bases, J lost 0 bases, and 13 bases lay in between. The CDR3 is 14 amino acids. The CDR3 region is CAACQKPNTGELFF. The CDR3 DNA reads TGTGCCGCCTGTCAGAAGCCGAACACCGGGGAGCTGTTTTTT.

The chain links TRBV4-3 to TRBJ2-1, with D unresolved. Germline assignment: CDR1 LGHNA and CDR2 YSLEER. This CDR3 comprises 17 residues. The V end was cut by 1 base, the J end by 3 bases, with 16 bases between. This chain's CDR3 is CASSQGLQSSFYNEQFF. The CDR3 nucleotides read TGCGCCAGCAGCCAAGGGTTACAGTCCTCTTTCTACAATGAGCAGTTCTTC.

This clone was recorded a few times. The V call is TRBV7-2, the J call TRBJ2-7; TRBD2 might be the D (5 bases). The length of the CDR3 is 14 residues. Trimming pared 1 base from V and 3 bases from J, leaving 10 bases between. The V gene's germline CDR1 is SGHTA and CDR2 FQGNSA. The CDR3 protein is CASSLDLGSYEQYF. In DNA, the CDR3 is TGTGCCAGCAGCTTAGATTTGGGGAGCTACGAGCAGTACTTC.

The chain couples TRBV27 to TRBJ1-1; D gene unclear. V lost 6 bases, J lost 1 base, and 9 bases lay in between. CDR3 length equals 13 residues. Germline CDR1 and CDR2: MNHEY and SMNVEV (reference sequence). The CDR3 DNA is TGTGCCAGCAGCCCCGCCGGGAACACTGAAGCTTTCTTT. Amino acids: CASSPAGNTEAFF.

This clone has a handful of counts. The rearrangement uses TRBV4-3 and TRBJ2-7, with D possibly matching TRBD2 (5 bases). V was pared by 1 base and J by 7 bases, with 11 bases between. CDR3 length: 13 amino acids. The germline V gene encodes CDR1 LGHNA and CDR2 YSLEER. CDR3 amino acids: CASSQVITGEQYF. In DNA, the CDR3 is TGCGCCAGCAGCCAAGTTATTACGGGGGAGCAGTACTTC.

The rearrangement links TRBV7-2 to TRBJ2-4, with D perhaps matching TRBD2 (6 bases). This CDR3 contains 15 residues. Germline V gene data show CDR1 as SGHTA and CDR2 as FQGNSA. Trimming took off 1 base at V and 5 bases at J, with 12 bases between the two ends. CDR3 sequence (DNA): TGTGCCAGCAGCTTAGTATGGGGGGAAGAAAACATTCAGTACTTC. Translation: CASSLVWGEENIQYF.

The J gene is TRBJ2-5, the V gene TRBV16; D is perhaps TRBD2 (6 bases). The V gene lost 4 bases and the J gene lost 7 bases, with 19 bases spanning the gap. The CDR3 extends over 15 amino acids. CDR1 KGHSY and CDR2 FQNENV come from the germline V gene. The CDR3 coding sequence is TGTGCCAGCAGCCGATCCGGCGGGGTTACGCGGACCCAGTACTTC. This encodes CASSRSGGVTRTQYF.

The V and J genes are TRBV28 and TRBJ1-2; TRBD1 might be the D (5 bases). The V and J ends lost 2 bases and 4 bases respectively, with 11 bases between them. CDR1 MDHEN and CDR2 SYDVKM come from the germline V gene. The CDR3 length is 14 residues. CDR3 nucleotide sequence: TGTGCCAGCAGTTTAGATCAGGGACCCTATGGCTACACCTTC. It is translated as CASSLDQGPYGYTF.